This T cell receptor (beta chain) was sequenced during a study of cytomegalovirus exposure and HLA in healthy donors. Study-wide results and limits: The sole available immune exposure information was CMV serostatus. Productive rates of about 87% or about 30% were seen for most TCR beta V segments in an earlier analysis.

As for this clone: No antigen is known for it.

Both 60 Vbeta primers and 13 Jbeta primers went into the PCR. Only in-frame clones appear in the TCRdb table, and some are missing; sequencing was by immunoSEQ multiplex PCR. The repertoire holds 150,000 or so clones, with 74% as singletons. CDR1 and CDR2 (germline): LGHNA, YNFKEQ. The CDR3 length is 18 residues. V was clipped by 3 bases and J by 3 bases; unmatched bases: 16. The sequenced sample was PBMCs. The genes are TRBV4-2 and TRBJ2-7; TRBD2 agrees at 8 bases. The clonotype originates from a man younger than 30 in good health and CMV-seropositive. DNA of the CDR3: TGTGCCAGCAGCCACGTCCAATCTGCCGGGAGGGCCTTCTACGAGCAGTACTTC. Its translation is CASSHVQSAGRAFYEQYF.